This is a list of T cell receptor beta chains from one sample in a study of OX40 agonist ivuxolimab in advanced cancers. The data were produced by immunoSEQ multiplex PCR, yet TCRdb's version contains in-frame clones alone and is incomplete. The sample yields more than 15,000 clones, 78% seen once. The sample in question was CD4+ or CD8+ T cells sorted from blood, obtained in a trial of the OX40 agonist ivuxolimab. These receptors originate from an adult with an advanced solid tumor such as melanoma, head and neck, liver or kidney cancer. The CDR3 runs from the conserved cysteine through the conserved F or W. The order of the fields is J gene, V gene, clone size, D gene, CDR3 protein, CDR3 DNA. The D gene is left open where the match is weak. Clone size is not always given. Where it is, it says once, few, many or a class for expanded clones.

TRBJ2-7	TRBV27	few	NA	CASSPQGLDEQYF	TGTGCCAGCAGTCCCCAGGGTCTGGACGAGCAGTACTTC
TRBJ2-7	TRBV19	few	NA	CASSIGAFYEQYF	TGTGCCAGTAGTATCGGGGCCTTCTACGAGCAGTACTTC
TRBJ2-5	TRBV5-4	NA	TRBD2	CASSQGGWETQYF	TGTGCCAGCAGTCAGGGAGGGTGGGAGACCCAGTACTTC
TRBJ1-1	TRBV30	few	NA	CAWTETDMNTEAFF	TGTGCCTGGACCGAGACAGATATGAACACTGAAGCTTTCTTT
TRBJ2-1	TRBV19	NA	NA	CASTQTSWDNEQFF	TGTGCCAGTACCCAGACAAGCTGGGACAATGAGCAGTTCTTC
TRBJ2-7	TRBV10-3	medium-sized	NA	CAISDPPLEEQYF	TGTGCCATCAGTGACCCCCCTTTGGAGGAGCAGTACTTC
TRBJ1-6	TRBV9	NA	NA	CASSPQGSYNSPLHF	TGTGCCAGCAGCCCCCAGGGGTCCTATAATTCACCCCTCCACTTT
TRBJ2-7	TRBV6-5	NA	TRBD2	CASSYSNSGSNNEQYF	TGTGCCAGCAGTTACTCGAATAGCGGGAGCAATAACGAGCAGTACTTC
TRBJ1-3	TRBV2	NA	NA	CASSEPSESVGNTIYF	TGTGCCAGCAGTGAACCTTCTGAGAGTGTTGGAAACACCATATATTTT
TRBJ2-5	TRBV7-9	NA	NA	CASSLVRSSEETQYF	TGTGCCAGCAGCTTAGTGAGGTCTAGTGAAGAGACCCAGTACTTC
TRBJ2-5	TRBV11-2	NA	NA	CASSPRRDTQYF	TGTGCCAGCAGTCCGAGGCGAGACACCCAGTACTTC
TRBJ2-3	TRBV7-8	NA	NA	CASSLAGGTSTDTQYF	TGTGCCAGCAGCTTAGCGGGCGGAACTAGCACAGATACGCAGTATTTT
TRBJ1-2	TRBV29-1	NA	NA	CSVSGPDGYTF	TGCAGCGTTTCTGGGCCGGATGGCTACACCTTC
TRBJ2-7	TRBV5-8	NA	NA	CASSLFYEQYF	TGTGCCAGCAGCTTGTTCTACGAGCAGTACTTC
TRBJ1-1	TRBV5-4	few	NA	CASYDSANTEAFF	TGTGCCAGCTACGACAGCGCGAACACTGAAGCTTTCTTT
TRBJ1-2	TRBV28	NA	NA	CASSFSLSQGMFGYTF	TGTGCCAGCAGTTTTTCGTTGAGTCAGGGAATGTTTGGCTACACCTTC
TRBJ2-1	TRBV9	NA	TRBD1	CASSVDLGQGAYNEQFF	TGTGCCAGCAGCGTAGACCTCGGACAGGGGGCCTACAATGAGCAGTTCTTC
TRBJ1-2	TRBV10-3	NA	NA	CAIPGGSGAHGYTF	TGTGCCATCCCAGGAGGCAGTGGGGCCCATGGCTACACCTTC
TRBJ1-1	TRBV7-9	NA	NA	CASSQIQELNTEAFF	TGTGCCAGCAGCCAAATTCAGGAGTTGAACACTGAAGCTTTCTTT
TRBJ2-5	TRBV27	NA	TRBD2	CASRPGLAVQETQYF	TGTGCCAGCAGGCCGGGACTAGCGGTACAAGAGACCCAGTACTTC
TRBJ2-7	TRBV27	NA	TRBD2	CASSLSRSGRAGEQYF	TGTGCCAGCAGTTTATCCCGGAGCGGGAGGGCCGGGGAGCAGTACTTC
TRBJ2-6	TRBV11-2	NA	NA	CASSLMTGGSGANVLTF	TGTGCCAGCAGCCTCATGACTGGGGGCTCTGGGGCCAACGTCCTGACTTTC
TRBJ2-5	TRBV7-8	NA	TRBD2	CASSPTRLAEQETQYF	TGTGCCAGCAGCCCGACGAGACTAGCGGAGCAAGAGACCCAGTACTTC
TRBJ2-7	TRBV6-1	once	NA	CASSEVSMEQGPTYEQYF	TGTGCCAGCAGTGAAGTCTCGATGGAGCAGGGTCCTACCTACGAGCAGTACTTC
TRBJ2-3	TRBV9	NA	TRBD2	CASSVASGGDTQYF	TGTGCCAGCAGCGTAGCTAGCGGGGGAGATACGCAGTATTTT
TRBJ1-3	TRBV5-6	NA	NA	CASSLRGIQNTIYF	TGTGCCAGCAGCTTGAGAGGGATTCAAAACACCATATATTTT
TRBJ1-4	TRBV7-9	NA	NA	CASSSGINEKLFF	TGTGCCAGCAGCTCTGGGATTAATGAAAAACTGTTTTTT
TRBJ1-4	TRBV9	NA	NA	CASSSMDGGDEKLFF	TGTGCCAGCAGCTCAATGGACGGTGGAGATGAAAAACTGTTTTTT
TRBJ2-7	TRBV7-6	NA	NA	CASSLGVDYEQYF	TGTGCCAGCAGCTTAGGGGTGGACTACGAGCAGTACTTC
TRBJ1-2	TRBV6-4	NA	NA	CASSDSGGRYGYTF	TGTGCCAGCAGTGACTCGGGGGGCCGCTATGGCTACACCTTC
TRBJ2-3	TRBV11-2	NA	NA	CASSGSIRDPPTDTQYF	TGTGCCAGCAGCGGGAGCATCCGGGACCCTCCCACAGATACGCAGTATTTT
TRBJ1-2	TRBV6-6	NA	NA	CASSFREDGYTF	TGTGCCAGCAGTTTCCGGGAAGATGGCTACACCTTC
TRBJ2-7	TRBV9	NA	TRBD2	CASSEGPEREVYEQYF	TGTGCCAGCAGCGAGGGGCCGGAGCGGGAGGTCTACGAGCAGTACTTC
TRBJ2-6	TRBV6-1	NA	NA	CASSAVDGANVLTF	TGTGCCAGCAGCGCCGTTGATGGTGCCAACGTCCTGACTTTC
TRBJ1-6	TRBV12-1	medium-sized	NA	CASSFGDRGSPLHF	TGTGCCAGCAGCTTTGGGGACAGGGGTTCACCCCTCCACTTT
TRBJ1-4	TRBV11-3	NA	NA	CASTRDNYEKLFF	TGTGCCAGCACCAGGGACAATTATGAAAAACTGTTTTTT
TRBJ1-2	TRBV27	NA	NA	CASSPSGGETHYGHTF	TGTGCCAGCAGTCCTAGCGGAGGGGAGACCCACTATGGCCACACCTTC
TRBJ2-7	TRBV6-1	NA	NA	CASSEKAPGLAYEQYF	TGTGCCAGCAGTGAAAAGGCTCCGGGCCTAGCCTACGAGCAGTACTTC
TRBJ1-1	TRBV10-1	NA	NA	CASSGGPWGPNTEAFF	TGCGCCAGCAGTGGAGGACCATGGGGGCCGAACACTGAAGCTTTCTTT
TRBJ1-1	TRBV5-4	NA	NA	CASSIDMSRAFF	TGTGCCAGCAGCATAGACATGTCACGGGCTTTCTTT
TRBJ1-5	TRBV11-2	NA	NA	CASSPQGGDQPQHF	TGTGCCAGCAGCCCCCAAGGGGGGGATCAGCCCCAGCATTTT
TRBJ2-6	TRBV28	NA	NA	CASSFFSGANVLTF	TGTGCCAGCAGTTTTTTCTCTGGGGCCAACGTCCTGACTTTC
TRBJ1-2	TRBV5-6	NA	NA	CASSLGPGANYGYTF	TGTGCCAGCAGCTTGGGCCCCGGAGCTAACTATGGCTACACCTTC
TRBJ2-5	TRBV7-9	NA	TRBD2	CASSLVPAGNQETQYF	TGTGCCAGCAGCTTAGTCCCAGCGGGGAACCAAGAGACCCAGTACTTC
TRBJ2-7	TRBV5-6	NA	TRBD1	CASSLGQGVYEQYF	TGTGCCAGCAGCCTCGGACAGGGTGTCTACGAGCAGTACTTC
TRBJ2-1	TRBV11-3	NA	TRBD2	CASSLAGGPYNEQFF	TGTGCCAGCAGCTTAGCGGGGGGGCCCTACAATGAGCAGTTCTTC
TRBJ2-1	TRBV19	NA	TRBD1	CASSIGTGGPYNEQFF	TGTGCCAGTAGTATAGGGACAGGGGGCCCCTACAATGAGCAGTTCTTC
TRBJ2-3	TRBV19	NA	NA	CASSIGVEPSTDTQYF	TGTGCCAGTAGTATAGGGGTGGAACCTAGCACAGATACGCAGTATTTT
TRBJ2-3	TRBV2	NA	TRBD2	CASRPTSGFRQDTQYF	TGTGCCAGCAGACCGACTAGCGGGTTTCGGCAGGATACGCAGTATTTT
TRBJ1-1	TRBV7-6	large	TRBD1	CASSKGQMNTEAFF	TGTGCCAGCAGCAAGGGACAGATGAACACTGAAGCTTTCTTT
TRBJ2-7	TRBV27	once	NA	CASSLTQGPGEQYF	TGTGCCAGCAGTTTGACCCAGGGGCCTGGCGAGCAGTACTTC
TRBJ1-4	TRBV6-1	NA	NA	CASSEVSRPAPEKLFF	TGTGCCAGCAGTGAAGTATCGCGGCCGGCCCCAGAAAAACTGTTTTTT
TRBJ1-5	TRBV7-9	NA	TRBD1	CASSFGQGANQPQHF	TGTGCCAGCAGCTTCGGACAGGGGGCTAATCAGCCCCAGCATTTT
TRBJ1-1	TRBV10-2	once	NA	CASSDPRLRGTEAFF	TGCGCCAGCAGTGACCCCAGACTCCGGGGGACTGAAGCTTTCTTT
TRBJ2-2	TRBV5-6	NA	NA	CASSAGTNAGELFF	TGTGCCAGCAGCGCCGGGACAAACGCTGGGGAGCTGTTTTTT
TRBJ2-1	TRBV5-1	NA	TRBD2	CASSLASSGNNEQFF	TGCGCCAGCAGCTTGGCGTCTAGCGGGAACAATGAGCAGTTCTTC
TRBJ2-7	TRBV6-5	NA	NA	CASSYLPDRDEQYF	TGTGCCAGCAGTTACCTACCGGATAGGGACGAGCAGTACTTC